This TCR beta chain originates from a study of patients and donors after allogeneic stem cell transplantation. Via MiXCR, TCRdb re-called the RT-PCR reads, giving one row per CDR3 protein. The sample lists over 400,000 distinct CDR3 sequences, roughly 17% occurring once. Germline CDR1 is MGHDK and CDR2 is SYGVNS. J was trimmed by 7 bases and V by 4 bases; bases with no gene match: 5. The CDR3 is 14 amino acids. This clonotype showed up just a few times. Sequencing was done on a sample of blood, either unsorted or a sorted T cell fraction (not recorded which). The gene calls are TRBV25-1 and TRBJ2-1, with 9 bases that match TRBD2. The source of this sequence is a human donor who was either an allogeneic HSCT recipient or a stem cell or donor lymphocyte infusion donor (not recorded which). It is not recorded whose cells these are; they may come from a transplant donor. Written as DNA, the CDR3 is TGTGCCAGCAGTGTGCGGGGGGGCGGGAATGAGCAGTTCTTC. Protein product: CASSVRGGGNEQFF.